This T cell receptor (beta chain) was recorded in a study of graft-versus-host responses after intestinal transplantation. In the study overall: Multivisceral, liver-intestinal, or isolated intestinal transplants were given to recipients.

V was cut by 3 bases and J by 2 bases, with 11 bases left in between. The CDR3 runs 15 residues. Here immunoSEQ multiplex PCR was the method, and the copy in TCRdb shows in-frame clones only, minus some. The sample has tens of thousands of clones; around 90% are singletons. Study observations and caveats: Detection of GvH clones occurred in recipient marrow, and some had their first appearance in ileum or blood.

With respect to this clone: The antigen is undetermined.

The TCR comes from a human patient who received an intestinal transplant, so some T cells may come from the graft donor. The genes are TRBV23-1 and TRBJ1-5; D is uncertain. TRBV23-1 is treated as an ORF (open reading frame) with a function not yet certain. The input for sequencing was PBMCs, taken 524 days after transplant. Here the CDR3 reads CASSQAHRGNQPQHF. CDR3 in DNA: TGCGCCAGCAGTCAGGCCCACAGAGGCAATCAGCCCCAGCATTTT.